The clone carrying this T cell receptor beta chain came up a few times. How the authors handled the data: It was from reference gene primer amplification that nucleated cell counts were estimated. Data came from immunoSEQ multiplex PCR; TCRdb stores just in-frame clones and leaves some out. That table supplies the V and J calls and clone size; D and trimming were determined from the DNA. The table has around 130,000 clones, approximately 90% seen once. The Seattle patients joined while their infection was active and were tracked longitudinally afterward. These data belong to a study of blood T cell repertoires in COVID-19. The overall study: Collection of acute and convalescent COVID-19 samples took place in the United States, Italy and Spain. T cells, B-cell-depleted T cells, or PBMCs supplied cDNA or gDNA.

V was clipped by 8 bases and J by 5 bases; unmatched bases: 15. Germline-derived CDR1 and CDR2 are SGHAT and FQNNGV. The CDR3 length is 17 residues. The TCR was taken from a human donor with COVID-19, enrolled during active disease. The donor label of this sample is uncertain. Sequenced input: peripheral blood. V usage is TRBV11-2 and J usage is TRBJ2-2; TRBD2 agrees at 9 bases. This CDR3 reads CASGVRLAGEVTGELFF. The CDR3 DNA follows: TGTGCCAGCGGGGTTCGGTTAGCGGGAGAGGTAACCGGGGAGCTGTTTTTT.